Shown below are 9 T cell receptor beta chains from a single sample sequenced in a study of T-cell memory formation after mild COVID-19. TCRdb reanalysed the 5' RACE reads using MiXCR and keeps one entry per CDR3 protein. The repertoire includes under 250,000 distinct CDR3 sequences, approximately 15% of them detected once, and 2.1% sits in the top ten. The sequencing input was PBMCs or a T cell subset sorted from them (not recorded which). Source of these receptors: an adult woman who had mild COVID-19 (a few samples of this study predate the infection). Cell type and time point are not known.

The chain is built from TRBV11-1 and TRBJ2-1; possibly TRBD1 for D (6 bases). The germline V and J ends were trimmed by 0 bases and 8 bases, with 14 bases remaining between them. The CDR3 consists of 15 residues. Per the germline V gene, CDR1 is SGHAT and CDR2 is FQDESV (reference sequence). CDR3 amino acids: CASSLALVRGHEQFF. The CDR3 DNA reads as TGTGCCAGCAGCTTAGCGCTGGTCAGGGGCCATGAGCAGTTCTTC. The variable domain in full, with the rest retrieved from reference TRBV11-1 and TRBJ2-1, is EAEVAQSPRYKITEKSQAVAFWCDPISGHATLYWYRQILGQGPELLVQFQDESVVDDSQLPKDRFSAERLKGVDSTLKIQPAELGDSAMYLCASSLALVRGHEQFFGPGTRLTVL.

This clonotype appeared a few times. The chain combines TRBV6-2 or TRBV6-3 with TRBJ2-7; D gene uncertain. V was pared by 7 bases and J by 0 bases, with 13 bases between. From germline, CDR1 is MNHEY and CDR2 SVGEGT. This CDR3 is 14 amino acids long. This chain's CDR3 is CASTPDWGSYEQYF. The CDR3 DNA reads as TGTGCCAGCACTCCAGACTGGGGCTCCTACGAGCAGTACTTC.

There are a few counts of this clonotype. The chain uses TRBV9 and TRBJ2-2; 7 bases line up with TRBD2. From germline, CDR1 is SGDLS and CDR2 YYNGEE. CDR3 size: 17 residues. V trimming: 0 bases; J trimming: 6 bases; junction bases outside the gene matches: 11. The CDR3 region has the DNA TGTGCCAGCAGCGTAGAAGCTCGAGCGGGGCTGTCCGGGGAGCTGTTTTTT. Its translation is CASSVEARAGLSGELFF.

V and J are TRBV12-3 or TRBV12-4 and TRBJ1-1; D gene ambiguous. The CDR3 is made up of 13 amino acids. V lost 3 bases, J lost 5 bases, and 10 bases lay in between. The CDR3 spells CASSFGRRTEAFF. CDR3 nucleotide sequence: TGTGCCAGCAGTTTTGGGAGGCGGACTGAAGCTTTCTTT.

The sample holds many counts of this clonotype. The chain couples TRBV27 to TRBJ2-3; TRBD2 matches 8 bases. CDR1 is MNHEY, CDR2 SMNVEV, per germline (reference sequence). The CDR3 has 16 residues. J lost 0 bases, V lost 7 bases, and 9 bases had no gene match. CDR3 loop: CASTRGTRLSTDTQYF. The CDR3 nucleotides are TGTGCCAGCACCAGAGGGACTAGACTGAGCACAGATACGCAGTATTTT.

This clonotype was seen repeatedly, ten times or more. The chain links TRBV9 to TRBJ2-3, with unresolved D. The CDR3 extends over 14 amino acids. Germline lookup yields CDR1 SGDLS and CDR2 YYNGEE. Trimming stripped 3 bases from V and 6 bases from J, with 14 bases between. The CDR3 region has the DNA TGTGCCAGCAGCGCTGCCGGGTTTAGTGATACGCAGTATTTT. Protein: CASSAAGFSDTQYF.

The J gene is TRBJ1-2, the V gene TRBV4-1, with unresolved D. Germline CDR1 and CDR2: MGHRA and YSYEKL. Between the trimmed V and J ends, which lost 1 base and 4 bases, there was a span of 7 bases. This CDR3 is built from 13 residues. CDR3 coding DNA: TGCGCCAGCAGCCAAGCCACCACCTATGGCTACACCTTC. Translation: CASSQATTYGYTF.

This clonotype has a handful of counts. The rearrangement links TRBV9 to TRBJ2-4; D is uncertain. Trimming took off 4 bases at V and 5 bases at J, with 16 bases between the two ends. The CDR3 runs to 15 residues. Germline CDR1 and CDR2: SGDLS and YYNGEE. The chain's CDR3 is CASSPSVGRENIQYF. CDR3 DNA sequence: TGTGCCAGCAGCCCCAGTGTAGGCAGAGAAAACATTCAGTACTTC.

The J gene is TRBJ1-5, the V gene TRBV30; D ambiguous. The ends were cut back, 0 bases at V and 3 bases at J, with 9 bases in the middle. The CDR3 consists of 14 residues. The V gene's germline CDR1 is GTSNPN and CDR2 SVGIG (reference sequence). The chain's CDR3 is CAWSVWTANQPQHF. The CDR3 nucleotides read TGTGCCTGGAGTGTTTGGACCGCCAATCAGCCCCAGCATTTT.